Described below is a single T cell receptor (beta chain) sequence and its context. This CDR3 has 13 amino acids. Trimming removed 0 bases at V and 8 bases at J, with 10 bases between. Germline V gene sequence: CDR1 LGHNA, CDR2 YNFKEQ. These data are taken from a study of blood T cell repertoires in COVID-19. The data were produced by immunoSEQ multiplex PCR, yet TCRdb's version contains in-frame clones alone and is incomplete. The sample yields roughly 380,000 clones, 70% to 90% seen once. The gene calls are TRBV4-2 and TRBJ1-2; maybe TRBD1 (5 bases). Sequencing input: peripheral blood. The receptor was derived from a woman aged 35 to 49 with COVID-19, enrolled during active disease. CDR3 protein: CASSQDSGEGYTF. The CDR3 DNA is TGTGCCAGCAGCCAAGATTCGGGGGAAGGCTACACCTTC.